This entry lists 29 T cell receptor beta chains sequenced from one sample in a study of cytomegalovirus exposure and HLA in healthy donors. The primer mix had 60 Vbeta and 13 Jbeta primers. The table came from immunoSEQ multiplex PCR; TCRdb's copy has only in-frame clones and leaves some out. The listing contains about 130,000 clones. Material: PBMCs. These receptors all come from a man aged 25 to 40 in good health and CMV-seronegative.

The chain recombines TRBV18 with TRBJ2-5, with D possibly being TRBD2 (5 bases). Judging by the DNA end, TRBJ2-7 fits better; the J call may be wrong. The CDR3 is 14 amino acids. Germline-derived CDR1 and CDR2 are KGHSH and LQKENI. Here the CDR3 reads CASSPSAGNYEQYF. In nucleotides, the CDR3 is TGTGCCAGCTCACCATCAGCCGGGAACTACGAGCAGTACTTC.

J is TRBJ1-1 and V is TRBV19; weak D call: TRBD1 (5 bases). Germline V CDR1 and CDR2: LNHDA, SQIVND (reference sequence). This CDR3 spans 13 amino acids. Trimming pared 7 bases from V and 1 base from J, leaving 10 bases between. CDR3 sequence (DNA): TGTGCCAGTACCCAGCAGGGGAACACTGAAGCTTTCTTT. This translates into CASTQQGNTEAFF.

The V and J genes are TRBV4-2 and TRBJ2-5; 13 bases are a match to TRBD2. The end of the DNA is better explained by TRBJ2-7, so the J call may be wrong. In germline, CDR1 is LGHNA, CDR2 YNFKEQ. This CDR3 has 15 residues. Written as DNA, the CDR3 is TGTGCCAGCAGCGAACTAGCGGGAGGGATCAGCGAGCAGTACTTC. It is translated as CASSELAGGISEQYF.

V usage is TRBV11-2 and J usage is TRBJ2-1; 8 bases match TRBD2. J lost 0 bases, V lost 3 bases, and 4 bases had no gene match. The germline CDR1 and CDR2 sequences are SGHAT and FQNNGV. This CDR3 is built from 16 residues. In DNA, the CDR3 is TGTGCCAGCAGCTTTCCGGGACTAGGCTCCTACAATGAGCAGTTCTTC. Translation gives CASSFPGLGSYNEQFF.

The chain is built from TRBV5-6 and TRBJ1-5; TRBD1 aligns across 7 bases. With V trimmed by 0 bases and J by 5 bases, 5 bases remained unmatched. Germline V gene lookup returns CDR1 SGHDT and CDR2 YYEEEE. This CDR3 is built from 15 residues. The CDR3 region is CASSLGPQGDQPQHF. As DNA, the CDR3 is TGTGCCAGCAGCTTGGGACCTCAGGGGGATCAGCCCCAGCATTTT.

The V and J genes are TRBV6-4 and TRBJ1-5; D ambiguous. The germline V gene has CDR1 MRHNA and CDR2 SNTAGT. CDR3 size: 13 residues. V was clipped by 8 bases and J by 3 bases, with 11 bases between them. In nucleotides, the CDR3 is TGTGCCAGCTGCGGCGGAGACAATCAGCCCCAGCATTTT. Protein product: CASCGGDNQPQHF.

The chain uses TRBV29-1 and TRBJ2-7, with D tentatively TRBD1 (6 bases). The germline V gene encodes CDR1 SQVTM and CDR2 ANQGSEA. CDR3 length: 12 amino acids. The V end was cut by 5 bases, the J end by 4 bases, with 12 bases between. The CDR3 protein is CSVRTANYEQYF. CDR3 nucleotide sequence: TGCAGCGTTAGGACAGCAAATTACGAGCAGTACTTC.

This chain joins TRBV19 and TRBJ2-7; 8 nucleotides line up with TRBD1. The ends lost 4 bases at V and 6 bases at J; junction bases unmatched: 20. Germline V lookup: CDR1 LNHDA, CDR2 SQIVND (reference sequence). The CDR3 consists of 18 residues. CDR3 sequence: CASSSRQAPGQEIPEQYF. The CDR3 region has the DNA TGTGCCAGTAGTAGCCGTCAAGCACCGGGACAGGAAATTCCCGAGCAGTACTTC. Using reference TRBV19 and TRBJ2-7 for the parts outside the CDR3, the full variable domain is DGGITQSPKYLFRKEGQNVTLSCEQNLNHDAMYWYRQDPGQGLRLIYYSQIVNDFQKGDIAEGYSVSREKKESFPLTVTSAQKNPTAFYLCASSSRQAPGQEIPEQYFGPGTRLTVT.

This chain uses TRBV7-8 with TRBJ2-2; 11 bases fit TRBD2. Per germline, CDR1 SGHVS and CDR2 FQNEAQ. The CDR3 sequence is 19 residues long. J was trimmed by 4 bases and V by 4 bases; bases with no gene match: 14. CDR3 sequence reads: CASSSGLAGFEVSTGELFF. CDR3 nucleotides: TGTGCCAGCAGCTCCGGACTAGCGGGCTTCGAGGTATCCACCGGGGAGCTGTTTTTT.

The chain combines TRBV5-8 with TRBJ1-5, with D tentatively TRBD1 (6 bases). There are 14 residues in the CDR3. Germline V gives CDR1 SGHTS, CDR2 YDEGEE. Trimming took off 6 bases at V and 5 bases at J, with 15 bases between the two ends. In nucleotides, the CDR3 is TGTGCCAGCATAGGGCAGGGGCGTTATCAGCCCCAGCATTTT. As protein: CASIGQGRYQPQHF. The whole variable domain, filled in from reference TRBV5-8 and TRBJ1-5, reads EAGVTQSPTHLIKTRGQQATLRCSPISGHTSVYWYQQALGLGLQFLLWYDEGEERNRGNFPPRFSGRQFPNYSSELNVNALELEDSALYLCASIGQGRYQPQHFGDGTRLSIL.

This rearrangement joins TRBV11-3 to TRBJ2-2; no reliable D call. Germline loops: CDR1 SGHNT, CDR2 YENEEA. CDR3 length: 14 amino acids. Between the trimmed V and J ends, which lost 4 bases and 0 bases, there was a span of 6 bases. CDR3 loop: CASSSNSNTGELFF. The CDR3 nucleotides are TGTGCCAGCAGCTCTAACTCGAACACCGGGGAGCTGTTTTTT.

This chain links TRBV28 with TRBJ2-7; 12 positions match TRBD1. The CDR3 extends over 19 amino acids. CDR1 and CDR2 from the germline V gene are MDHEN and SYDVKM. V lost 4 bases, J lost 4 bases, and 17 bases stayed unmatched. CDR3: CASSYRDRGLREPAYEQYF. DNA of the CDR3: TGTGCCAGCAGTTACCGGGACAGGGGGCTCAGAGAACCTGCTTACGAGCAGTACTTC.

The genes are TRBV5-4 and TRBJ2-1, with a weak D call TRBD1 (5 bases). Per the germline V gene, CDR1 is SGHNT and CDR2 is YYREEE (reference sequence). The V end lost 3 bases, the J end lost 5 bases, and 9 bases lay between the germline ends. This CDR3 is built from 13 residues. CDR3 region: CASSSRVDNEQFF. The DNA of the CDR3 is TGTGCCAGCAGCTCCAGGGTAGACAATGAGCAGTTCTTC.

The genes are TRBV29-1 and TRBJ2-7, with 9 bases lining up with TRBD1. This CDR3 has 15 residues. Germline assignment: CDR1 SQVTM and CDR2 ANQGSEA. J gave up 6 bases and V 0 bases, and 9 bases lay outside the gene matches. CDR3 sequence reads: CSVEEWTGAHREQYF. The CDR3 coding sequence is TGCAGCGTTGAAGAATGGACAGGGGCTCACCGCGAGCAGTACTTC.

To note about this clone: Other DNA sequences in the sample encode the same CDR3. The chain couples TRBV7-8 to TRBJ2-7; D is perhaps TRBD1 (5 bases). Trimming cost V 3 bases and J 0 bases, with 6 bases left between them. The CDR3 contains 13 residues. Germline CDR1 reads SGHVS; CDR2 reads FQNEAQ. The CDR3 DNA is TGTGCCAGCAGCTTGACAGCCTCCTACGAGCAGTACTTC. This gives the protein CASSLTASYEQYF.

V usage is TRBV6-6 and J usage is TRBJ1-1; no firm D call. Germline-derived CDR1 and CDR2 are MNHNY and SVGAGI (reference sequence). V was cut by 2 bases and J by 6 bases, with 10 bases left in between. This CDR3 is built from 13 residues. CDR3 residues: CASSYEEVAEAFF. The CDR3 DNA sequence: TGTGCCAGCAGTTACGAGGAGGTGGCTGAAGCTTTCTTT.

This chain uses TRBV6-5 with TRBJ1-1; D call uncertain. Germline V lookup: CDR1 MNHEY, CDR2 SVGAGI. V shed 4 bases and J shed 2 bases, with 11 bases lying between them. The CDR3 length is 14 residues. CDR3 sequence reads: CASSLEDSNTEAFF. The CDR3 nucleotides read TGTGCCAGCAGTTTGGAGGATTCCAACACTGAAGCTTTCTTT.

The chain uses TRBV10-3 and TRBJ1-5; 8 bases agree with TRBD1. The germline CDR1 and CDR2 sequences are ENHRY and SYGVKD. There are 12 residues in the CDR3. The ends lost 5 bases at V and 13 bases at J; junction bases unmatched: 7. The CDR3 nucleotides read TGTGCCATCAGTCCTGACAGGGGAATACAGCATTTT. Protein sequence: CAISPDRGIQHF.

The chain combines TRBV7-3 with TRBJ1-2, with 8 bases lining up with TRBD1. V was pared by 5 bases and J by 5 bases, with 7 bases of the junction left unmatched. Germline V lookup: CDR1 SGHTA, CDR2 FQGTGA. The CDR3 is 14 amino acids. The DNA for the CDR3 is TGTGCCAGCAGCGACGACAGGGGAGGATATGGCTACACCTTC. It encodes CASSDDRGGYGYTF.

The CDR3 sequence is CASSSQGASFGYTF. CDR3 DNA sequence: TGTGCCAGCAGTTCGCAGGGGGCGTCTTTTGGCTACACCTTC. The V and J genes are TRBV6-6 and TRBJ1-2; 8 bases fit TRBD1. The germline V gene encodes CDR1 MNHNY and CDR2 SVGAGI (reference sequence). With V trimmed by 4 bases and J by 7 bases, 8 bases remained unmatched. This CDR3 has 14 residues.

The V gene is TRBV10-3, the J gene TRBJ1-1; 8 nucleotides line up with TRBD1. The germline V gene has CDR1 ENHRY and CDR2 SYGVKD. The length of the CDR3 is 16 residues. With 6 bases clipped from V and 1 base from J, the junction kept 10 bases outside the gene matches. The CDR3 nucleotides are TGTGCCATCAGAGCCGACAGGGGAAGGGAGAACACTGAAGCTTTCTTT. The encoded protein is CAIRADRGRENTEAFF.

The genes are TRBV5-1 and TRBJ2-3; 10 nucleotides match TRBD1. J was trimmed by 3 bases and V by 9 bases; bases with no gene match: 10. In germline, CDR1 is SGHRS, CDR2 YFSETQ. The CDR3 spans 15 residues. The CDR3 here is CATNPGTGATDTQYF. Written as DNA, the CDR3 is TGCGCCACCAACCCCGGGACAGGGGCGACAGATACGCAGTATTTT.

This chain's CDR3 is CASSNQNRDPYEQYF. CDR3 in DNA: TGTGCCAGCAGCAACCAGAACAGGGATCCCTACGAGCAGTACTTC. This sequence joins TRBV7-9 and TRBJ2-7, with D perhaps matching TRBD1 (6 bases). V dropped 5 bases and J dropped 2 bases, with 16 bases sitting between them. CDR3 size: 15 residues. CDR1 SEHNR and CDR2 FQNEAQ come from the germline V gene (reference sequence).

This sequence joins TRBV18 and TRBJ1-6, with 10 bases identical to TRBD1. After removal of 2 bases from V and 7 bases from J, the junction contained 5 bases not matched to a gene. The CDR3 loop spans 16 amino acids. CDR1 is KGHSH, CDR2 LQKENI, per germline. The CDR3: CASSPKTGGSNSPLHF. In DNA form, the CDR3 reads TGTGCCAGCTCACCAAAGACAGGGGGCTCGAATTCACCCCTCCACTTT.

V and J are TRBV25-1 and TRBJ2-7; D is perhaps TRBD1 (6 bases). The CDR3 consists of 14 residues. Germline V CDR1 and CDR2: MGHDK, SYGVNS. V gave up 4 bases and J gave up 0 bases, with 10 bases separating them. This chain's CDR3 is CASSAGTTSYEQYF. The CDR3 region has the DNA TGTGCCAGCAGTGCCGGGACAACCTCCTACGAGCAGTACTTC.

V usage is TRBV19 and J usage is TRBJ1-5; 9 bases fit TRBD1. Germline V CDR1 and CDR2: LNHDA, SQIVND (reference sequence). The CDR3 spans 13 residues. J was trimmed by 7 bases and V by 7 bases; bases with no gene match: 5. CDR3 amino acids: CASTPDRGQPQHF. DNA of the CDR3: TGTGCCAGTACCCCGGACAGGGGACAGCCCCAGCATTTT.

The gene calls are TRBV7-9 and TRBJ2-7, with 9 bases aligning to TRBD2. Looked up from germline, CDR1 is SEHNR and CDR2 is FQNEAQ (reference sequence). J lost 0 bases, V lost 4 bases, and 4 bases had no gene match. This CDR3 has 15 residues. This CDR3 reads CASSSSSGSSYEQYF. In DNA, the CDR3 is TGTGCCAGCAGCTCGAGTAGCGGGAGCTCCTACGAGCAGTACTTC.

This chain links TRBV2 with TRBJ1-2; D might be TRBD1 (6 bases). V lost 4 bases and J lost 0, with 12 bases in between. CDR1 SNHLY and CDR2 FYNNEI come from the germline V gene. This CDR3 is built from 15 residues. In DNA form, the CDR3 reads TGTGCCAGCAGTGGGGGACACCTAGCTAACTATGGCTACACCTTC. Amino acid sequence: CASSGGHLANYGYTF.

Comment on this clone: The junction departs from the called germline gene at one end, perhaps through a read error. The rearrangement links TRBV6-6 to TRBJ2-1, with 8 bases matching TRBD2. The CDR3 runs to 14 residues. Germline V gives CDR1 MNHNY, CDR2 SVGAGI (reference sequence). The DNA of the CDR3 is TGTGCCAGCAGTTTGAATGCTGCACCGGGACTAGTGCTCTTC. This encodes CASSLNAAPGLVLF.